Each of the 31 T cell receptor beta chains below was sequenced from the same sample in a study of blood T cell repertoires in COVID-19. Profiling relied on immunoSEQ multiplex PCR, and the TCRdb table lists in-frame clones only, not all of them. The sample has some 200,000 clones; about nine tenths are singletons. The specimen sequenced was peripheral blood. The receptors were sampled from a man over 45 with acute or convalescent COVID-19.

The chain carries TRBV7-9 and TRBJ1-4, with TRBD1 identical over 8 bases. The CDR3 length is 15 residues. The V gene's germline CDR1 is SEHNR and CDR2 FQNEAQ (reference sequence). V shed 3 bases, J shed 6 bases, and the junction held 6 bases outside the gene matches. The CDR3 DNA reads TGTGCCAGCAGCTTTCTCACAGGGGGGGATGAAAAACTGTTTTTT. It translates to CASSFLTGGDEKLFF.

This clone was seen only a few times. The chain couples TRBV19 to TRBJ1-2, with TRBD1 identical over 8 bases. The V and J ends lost 10 bases and 8 bases, in that order; junction bases with no gene match: 12. The CDR3 contains 13 residues. Germline CDR1 LNHDA, CDR2 SQIVND (reference sequence). The CDR3 sequence is CATPGQGEGGYTF. For the CDR3, the DNA is TGTGCCACCCCCGGACAGGGTGAGGGAGGCTACACCTTC.

The chain has TRBV18 and TRBJ1-2; 7 nucleotides match TRBD1. The CDR3 is 14 amino acids. CDR1 and CDR2 from the germline V gene are KGHSH and LQKENI. V trimming: 6 bases; J trimming: 0 bases; junction bases outside the gene matches: 4. As DNA, the CDR3 is TGTGCCAGCTCGCATGACAGGGCTAACTATGGCTACACCTTC. This codes for CASSHDRANYGYTF.

The genes are TRBV11-2 and TRBJ1-1; D possibly corresponds to TRBD1 (5 bases). This CDR3 has 16 amino acids. Trimming stripped 4 bases from V and 0 bases from J, with 15 bases between. Looked up from germline, CDR1 is SGHAT and CDR2 is FQNNGV. CDR3 sequence reads: CASSSPSRALNTEAFF. The CDR3 DNA follows: TGTGCCAGCAGCTCTCCAAGCAGGGCCCTGAACACTGAAGCTTTCTTT.

The chain has TRBV7-8 and TRBJ1-6; D might be TRBD1 (5 bases). Germline V gene sequence: CDR1 SGHVS, CDR2 FQNEAQ. Trimming took 3 bases from V and 5 from J, leaving 11 bases between them. The CDR3 has 15 amino acids. Here the CDR3 DNA reads TGTGCCAGCAGCTTTTGGGGCTCTCATAATTCACCCCTCCACTTT. It translates to CASSFWGSHNSPLHF.

J is TRBJ1-5 and V is TRBV6-5; 8 bases are shared with TRBD1. The V segment lost 6 bases and the J segment 1 base; nucleotides outside the gene matches: 5. The CDR3 loop spans 15 amino acids. Per the germline V gene, CDR1 is MNHEY and CDR2 is SVGAGI. The CDR3: CASRHRGESNQPQHF. The CDR3 DNA is TGTGCCAGCAGACACAGGGGGGAAAGCAATCAGCCCCAGCATTTT.

The chain has TRBV23-1 and TRBJ1-2; the match to TRBD1 covers 12 bases. TRBV23-1 falls under the ORF class, with uncertain function. V was pared by 8 bases and J by 7 bases, with 11 bases of the junction left unmatched. The CDR3 runs to 15 residues. The CDR3 protein is CASYPPGQGASGYTF. In DNA, the CDR3 is TGCGCCAGCTACCCCCCGGGACAGGGGGCTAGTGGCTACACCTTC.

The CDR3 region has the DNA TGCGCCAGCAGCTTTTGGACAGGGGTGAACACTGAAGCTTTCTTT. Protein product: CASSFWTGVNTEAFF. This sequence joins TRBV5-1 and TRBJ1-1, with TRBD1 matching 9 bases. This CDR3 has 15 amino acids. In germline, CDR1 is SGHRS, CDR2 YFSETQ. The ends lost 2 bases at V and 0 bases at J; junction bases unmatched: 2.

The rearrangement uses TRBV5-1 and TRBJ1-1, with D maybe TRBD1 (6 bases). Trimming removed 1 base from V and 0 bases from J, with 7 bases in between. CDR1 and CDR2 (germline): SGHRS, YFSETQ. CDR3 length equals 14 residues. CDR3: CASSLQGMNTEAFF. In DNA, the CDR3 is TGCGCCAGCAGCTTGCAGGGGATGAACACTGAAGCTTTCTTT.

The V and J genes are TRBV7-9 and TRBJ2-3, with 10 bases aligning to TRBD2. V shed 5 bases, J shed 6 bases, and the junction held 5 bases outside the gene matches. The CDR3 sequence is 14 residues long. The germline gives CDR1 SEHNR, CDR2 FQNEAQ (reference sequence). CDR3 sequence (DNA): TGTGCCAGCAGCGGCGGACTAGCGGTCGATACGCAGTATTTT. Protein: CASSGGLAVDTQYF.

In its sample, this clone was seen once. The chain employs TRBV3-1 (or the pseudogene TRBV3-2) and TRBJ1-5; D is undetermined. CDR3 length equals 16 residues. The V end was cut by 1 base, the J end by 2 bases, with 12 bases between. CDR1 and CDR2 from the germline V gene are LGHDT and YNNKEL (reference sequence). The CDR3 DNA reads TGTGCCAGCAGCCAAGGGTCGTGGAGTGGCAATCAGCCCCAGCATTTT. Protein product: CASSQGSWSGNQPQHF.

This clone appeared a single time. The DNA of the CDR3 is TGTGCCAGTAGTATAGCATATCGGCAGGGAAGCTATGGCTACACCTTC. Translated, it gives CASSIAYRQGSYGYTF. The rearrangement uses TRBV19 and TRBJ1-2, with D possibly TRBD1 on 5 matching bases. CDR1 is LNHDA and CDR2 is SQIVND in the germline V gene (reference sequence). V lost 1 base, J lost 4 bases, and 16 bases lay in between. The CDR3 runs 16 residues.

There are a few counts of this clone. V usage is TRBV7-8 and J usage is TRBJ2-5, with TRBD2 identical over 9 bases. CDR3 size: 17 residues. The trim removed 4 bases at V and 1 base at J, leaving 10 bases unmatched. CDR1 is SGHVS, CDR2 FQNEAQ, per germline. CDR3 bases: TGTGCCAGCAGCTGGGCCGCCGGGCGGGGGGGCCAAGAGACCCAGTACTTC. Translating it yields CASSWAAGRGGQETQYF.

V and J are TRBV10-3 and TRBJ1-3; no reliable D call. This CDR3 has 14 amino acids. The germline V gene encodes CDR1 ENHRY and CDR2 SYGVKD. Trimming removed 6 bases from V and 4 bases from J, with 13 bases in between. The CDR3, as DNA: TGTGCCATCAGATTCGGGTCCCTCGGAAACACCATATATTTT. Translating it yields CAIRFGSLGNTIYF.

CDR3 sequence: CASSVSQKGAPYSGNTIYF. The CDR3 DNA reads as TGTGCCAGCAGTGTATCCCAGAAGGGGGCCCCATACTCTGGAAACACCATATATTTT. The gene calls are TRBV6-1 and TRBJ1-3, with 7 positions matching TRBD1. The CDR3 consists of 19 residues. CDR1 MNHNS and CDR2 SASEGT come from the germline V gene. The ends lost 4 bases at V and 0 bases at J; junction bases unmatched: 15.

The rearrangement uses TRBV7-2 and TRBJ2-5; D is unclear. CDR1 and CDR2 (germline): SGHTA, FQGNSA. Trimming took 3 bases from V and 5 from J, leaving 10 bases between them. This CDR3 comprises 13 residues. The CDR3 is CASSFAGWETQYF. CDR3 DNA sequence: TGTGCCAGCAGCTTTGCCGGGTGGGAGACCCAGTACTTC. The full variable domain, its missing parts supplied by reference TRBV7-2 and TRBJ2-5, is GAGVSQSPSNKVTEKGKDVELRCDPISGHTALYWYRQSLGQGLEFLIYFQGNSAPDKSGLPSDRFSAERTGGSVSTLTIQRTQQEDSAVYLCASSFAGWETQYFGPGTRLLVL.

The genes are TRBV5-1 and TRBJ2-3, with D perhaps matching TRBD2 (7 bases). Germline V gene data show CDR1 as SGHRS and CDR2 as YFSETQ. V was clipped by 3 bases and J by 0 bases, with 17 bases between them. CDR3 length: 17 amino acids. DNA for the CDR3: TGCGCCAGCAGCTCTGGGTTGCGGGGGCCGAGCACAGATACGCAGTATTTT. This encodes CASSSGLRGPSTDTQYF.

The chain joins TRBV2 to TRBJ1-5; tentatively, D is TRBD1 (6 bases). Germline CDR1 reads SNHLY; CDR2 reads FYNNEI. The CDR3 runs 15 residues. The germline V and J ends were trimmed by 8 bases and 3 bases, with 17 bases remaining between them. The CDR3 here is CASSGRGGNNQPQHF. In DNA form, the CDR3 reads TGTGCCAGCTCCGGCCGCGGGGGCAACAATCAGCCCCAGCATTTT.

About this clone itself: At the DNA level, this CDR3 is encoded by other sequences in the same sample as well. The chain uses TRBV6-5 and TRBJ1-3, with D possibly matching TRBD1 (6 bases). The CDR3 has 15 amino acids. Germline lookup yields CDR1 MNHEY and CDR2 SVGAGI. V was clipped by 4 bases and J by 0 bases, with 10 bases between them. The CDR3 DNA sequence: TGTGCCAGCAGTTTGGACAGATCCTCTGGAAACACCATATATTTT. Translated, it gives CASSLDRSSGNTIYF.

The J gene is TRBJ1-3, the V gene TRBV30; D is undetermined. The CDR3 spans 13 residues. Germline V CDR1 and CDR2: GTSNPN, SVGIG (reference sequence). V was trimmed by 2 bases and J by 2 bases, leaving 7 bases between them. CDR3 coding DNA: TGTGCCTGGAGTCCCATCACTGGAAACACCATATATTTT. It is translated as CAWSPITGNTIYF.

This clone came up once. The J gene is TRBJ2-2, the V gene TRBV9; D is possibly TRBD1 (6 bases). Between the trimmed V and J ends, which lost 4 bases and 4 bases, there was a span of 17 bases. There are 16 residues in the CDR3. Germline V lookup: CDR1 SGDLS, CDR2 YYNGEE. The CDR3 nucleotides read TGTGCCAGCAGCCGTAGAGGGCAGGGGAGCACCGGGGAGCTGTTTTTT. Its translation: CASSRRGQGSTGELFF.

The J gene is TRBJ1-6, the V gene TRBV2; 9 bases agree with TRBD1. Germline CDR1 and CDR2: SNHLY and FYNNEI. Trimming at V came to 4 bases and at J to 9 bases, leaving 4 bases not matched to a gene. The CDR3 loop spans 14 amino acids. This CDR3 is CASSARTGASPLHF. CDR3 DNA sequence: TGTGCCAGCAGTGCGAGGACAGGGGCTTCACCCCTCCACTTT.

The J gene is TRBJ1-4, the V gene TRBV6-5; D not resolved. V shed 3 bases and J shed 8 bases, with 10 bases lying between them. The CDR3 consists of 13 residues. Germline CDR1 is MNHEY and CDR2 is SVGAGI. CDR3 protein: CASSYTTKEKLFF. Here the CDR3 DNA reads TGTGCCAGCAGTTATACTACGAAGGAAAAACTGTTTTTT.

V and J are TRBV6-6 and TRBJ1-3; 7 nucleotides align to TRBD1. CDR1 and CDR2 (germline): MNHNY, SVGAGI (reference sequence). This CDR3 contains 14 residues. V trimming: 6 bases; J trimming: 6 bases; junction bases outside the gene matches: 8. In DNA, the CDR3 is TGTGCCAGCAGCGCTTGGACAGGCCAAAACACCATATATTTT. Translation: CASSAWTGQNTIYF.

The chain carries TRBV24-1 and TRBJ1-3; 9 bases agree with TRBD1. Germline trimming cut 7 bases from V and 0 bases from J; bases unmatched to any gene: 12. Per the germline V gene, CDR1 is KGHDR and CDR2 is SFDVKD. CDR3 length: 18 amino acids. The CDR3 nucleotides read TGTGCCACCAGGGGGACAGGGCGTTTGCCACACTCTGGAAACACCATATATTTT. Protein product: CATRGTGRLPHSGNTIYF.

CDR3 sequence (DNA): TGCGCCAGCAAGGAAGGCAGCGGGGCTCTCTCCTACGAGCAGTACTTC. It yields the protein CASKEGSGALSYEQYF. V and J are TRBV5-1 and TRBJ2-7; 7 bases are shared with TRBD2. Losses at the gene ends were 6 bases for V and 0 bases for J; bases not matched to a gene: 12. The length of the CDR3 is 16 residues. Germline CDR1 and CDR2: SGHRS and YFSETQ. Complete variable domain (other parts from reference TRBV5-1 and TRBJ2-7): KAGVTQTPRYLIKTRGQQVTLSCSPISGHRSVSWYQQTPGQGLQFLFEYFSETQRNKGNFPGRFSGRQFSNSRSEMNVSTLELGDSALYLCASKEGSGALSYEQYFGPGTRLTVT.

The CDR3 DNA follows: TGCAGCGTCCAACAGGGAGCTGGAAACACCATATATTTT. The encoded protein is CSVQQGAGNTIYF. The chain couples TRBV29-1 to TRBJ1-3, with D perhaps matching TRBD1 (6 bases). With 6 bases removed from V and 2 bases from J, the gap between germline ends came to 11 bases. This CDR3 has 13 residues. Germline V gene data show CDR1 as SQVTM and CDR2 as ANQGSEA. Combining the CDR3 with reference TRBV29-1 and TRBJ1-3 gives the whole variable domain SAVISQKPSRDICQRGTSLTIQCQVDSQVTMMFWYRQQPGQSLTLIATANQGSEATYESGFVIDKFPISRPNLTFSTLTVSNMSPEDSSIYLCSVQQGAGNTIYFGEGSWLTVV.

The chain is built from TRBV7-8 and TRBJ1-1; a possible D gene is TRBD1 (6 bases). Trimming pared 2 bases from V and 4 bases from J, leaving 14 bases between. Germline V gene sequence: CDR1 SGHVS, CDR2 FQNEAQ. The CDR3 has 15 residues. CDR3 protein: CASSLFGRTATEAFF. The CDR3 nucleotides read TGTGCCAGCAGCTTATTTGGTAGGACAGCCACTGAAGCTTTCTTT.

The chain is built from TRBV12-3 or TRBV12-4 and TRBJ1-1, with D possibly matching TRBD1 (5 bases). CDR3 length: 13 residues. V was clipped by 3 bases and J by 4 bases, with 9 bases between them. The CDR3 DNA sequence: TGTGCCAGCAGTTTCCAGGGTAGCACTGAAGCTTTCTTT. This sequence encodes CASSFQGSTEAFF.

This sequence joins TRBV9 and TRBJ2-7; 8 bases line up with TRBD1. CDR3 size: 13 residues. Per germline, CDR1 SGDLS and CDR2 YYNGEE. V lost 4 bases and J lost 5; bases outside the gene matches: 5. Written as DNA, the CDR3 is TGTGCCAGCAGCCCCCGGACAGGGAACGAGCAGTACTTC. Translating it yields CASSPRTGNEQYF.

The chain uses TRBV2 and TRBJ2-7; 8 bases align to TRBD1. V lost 5 bases, J lost 4 bases, and 4 bases stayed unmatched. CDR3 length: 13 residues. Looked up from germline, CDR1 is SNHLY and CDR2 is FYNNEI. CDR3 DNA: TGTGCCAGCAGTTCCAGGGGGCATTACGAGCAGTACTTC. Protein product: CASSSRGHYEQYF.